A selection of T cell receptor beta chains follows, all from one sample in a study of blood T cell repertoires in COVID-19. Profiling relied on immunoSEQ multiplex PCR, and the TCRdb table lists in-frame clones only, not all of them. The sample lists 98,000 or so clones; roughly 90% were seen once. The sample comprised peripheral blood. The origin of the receptors is a man aged 60-69 years with COVID-19, enrolled during active disease. Both conserved end residues are part of each CDR3. The listing skips clone size in some rows; elsewhere it reads once, few, many or a size class.

>.|TRBV19
CATGLAGTGELFF
>.|TRBV18
CASSPKGQGMSYTF
>.|TRBV24-1
CATSDKVAGETQYF
>.|TRBV2
CASSPGGATDTQYF
>.|TRBV12-5
CASGPAGLGFQETQYF
>.|TRBV5-1
CASRKNTGPGGYKGYTF
>.|TRBV6-5
CASSSPGQGKGEQYF
>.|TRBV29-1
CSVEVSQGNEQYF
>.|TRBV4-1
CASSQGQIQILDTQYF
>.|TRBV19
CASSSSGTTNYGYTF
>.|TRBV6-2/TRBV6-3
CASSYSPMGQMNTEAFF
>.|TRBV20-1
CSASQPGQRAYEQYF
>.|TRBV10-3
CAIRDRGDGAPLHF
>.|TRBV11-2
CASSLYLAGGLNEQFF
>.|TRBV7-6
CASSSRRDEQFF
>.|TRBV2
CASSADSYNNSPLHF
>.|TRBV30
CAWSYNRGTGELFF
>.|TRBV3-1/TRBV3-2
CASRHRQNSYEQYF
>.|TRBV14
CASSWTAKSTEAFF
>.|TRBV6-5
CASSLSVSSGNTIYF
>.|TRBV18
CASSPPTGSNTEAFF
>once|TRBV6-5
CASSRQGKAFF
>.|TRBV5-6
CASSFYPLGGAGEQYF
>few|TRBV7-8
CASSLVAGESDYGYTF
>.|TRBV7-8
CASSRAPGTGKGYRGNTIYF
>.|TRBV30
CAWSEELRDNSPLHF
>.|TRBV27
CASSLIGTGGVGTQYF
>.|TRBV20-1
CSAEGFGYTF
>.|TRBV30
CAWTHRGAGVPYEQYF
>few|TRBV5-1
CASSFDRGGSPLHF
>.|TRBV6-5
CASSYRDSPLHF
>.|TRBV5-1
CASSSGDRGGSEQFF
>once|TRBV5-1
CASSLDGSRVEQFF
>.|TRBV3-1/TRBV3-2
CASSRTGVNSPLHF
>.|TRBV5-8
CASSLYSYEQYF
>.|TRBV30
CAWSGVGIHYGYTF
>.|TRBV28
CASRGTATGELFF
>.|TRBV7-3
CASSLTGQNNSPLHF
>.|TRBV28
CASKTSGQGYGYTF
>.|TRBV29-1
CSVTTGPNQPQHF
>.|TRBV19
CASRWQVNTEAFF
>.|TRBV19
CASIQGNNGYTF
>.|TRBV11-2
CASSFPGFDSSSYEQYF
>.|TRBV30
CAWSGVGLAGHEQYF